A single T cell receptor beta chain is shown here with its context. Germline CDR1 is LNHDA and CDR2 is SQIVND (reference sequence). V was pared by 0 bases and J by 1 base, with 7 bases of the junction left unmatched. This CDR3 region has 19 residues. The data derive from a study of blood T cell repertoires in COVID-19. Produced via immunoSEQ multiplex PCR; TCRdb's table is partial and in-frame only. The data contain around 150,000 clones, roughly 80% of them seen just once; the ten biggest clones take up about 2%. The TCR originated in a man between 65 and 80 years old with acute or convalescent COVID-19. The sample was peripheral blood. The rearrangement links TRBV19 to TRBJ2-6, with TRBD2 matching 9 bases. CDR3 region: CASSIEPGLAESGANVLTF. The DNA for the CDR3 is TGTGCCAGTAGTATAGAACCGGGACTAGCAGAATCTGGGGCCAACGTCCTGACTTTC.